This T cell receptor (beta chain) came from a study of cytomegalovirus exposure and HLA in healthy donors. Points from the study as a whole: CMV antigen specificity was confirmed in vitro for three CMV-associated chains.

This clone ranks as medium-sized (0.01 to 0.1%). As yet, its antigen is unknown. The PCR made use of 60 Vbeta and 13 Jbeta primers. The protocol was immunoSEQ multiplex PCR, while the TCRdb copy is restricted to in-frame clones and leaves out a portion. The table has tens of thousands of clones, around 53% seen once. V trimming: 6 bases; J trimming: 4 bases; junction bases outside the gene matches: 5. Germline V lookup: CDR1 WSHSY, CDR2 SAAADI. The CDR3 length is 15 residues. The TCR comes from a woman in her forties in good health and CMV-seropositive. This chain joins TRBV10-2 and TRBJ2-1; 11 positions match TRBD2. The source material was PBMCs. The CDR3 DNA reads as TGCGCCAGCAGAGCCCTAGCGGGGGGATACAATGAGCAGTTCTTC. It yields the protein CASRALAGGYNEQFF.